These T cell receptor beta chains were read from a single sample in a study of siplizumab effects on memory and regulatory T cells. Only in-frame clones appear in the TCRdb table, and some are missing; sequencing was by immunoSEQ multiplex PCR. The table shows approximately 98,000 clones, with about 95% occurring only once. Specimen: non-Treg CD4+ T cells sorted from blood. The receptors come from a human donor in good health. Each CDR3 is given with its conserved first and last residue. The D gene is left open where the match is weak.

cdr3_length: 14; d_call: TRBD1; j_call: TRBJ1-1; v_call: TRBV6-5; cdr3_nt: TGTGCCAGCAGATCCCGGACAGGGGAGGTAAAAGCTTTCTTT; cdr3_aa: CASRSRTGEVKAFF
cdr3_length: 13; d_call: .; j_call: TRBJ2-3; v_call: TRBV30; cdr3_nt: TGTGCCTGGAACGCGGGGAACGCAGATACGCAGTATTTT; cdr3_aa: CAWNAGNADTQYF
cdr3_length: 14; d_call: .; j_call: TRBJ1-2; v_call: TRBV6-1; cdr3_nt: TGTGCCAGCACCCTCTTTGGGGGCAACTATGGCTACACCTTC; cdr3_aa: CASTLFGGNYGYTF
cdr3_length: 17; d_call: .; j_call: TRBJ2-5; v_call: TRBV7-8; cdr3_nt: TGTGCCAGCAGCTCGTCCCCTAGAGGACGGGAAAGGGGGACCCAGTACTTC; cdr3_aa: CASSSSPRGRERGTQYF
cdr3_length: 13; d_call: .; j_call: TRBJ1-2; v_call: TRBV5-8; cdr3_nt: TGTGCCAGCAGCTTGGATGCCGCGTATGGCTACACCTTC; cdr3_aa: CASSLDAAYGYTF
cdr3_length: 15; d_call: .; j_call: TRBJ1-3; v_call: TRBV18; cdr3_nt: TGTGCCAGCTCACCGGGGTCTGGGTCTGGAAACACCATATATTTT; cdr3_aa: CASSPGSGSGNTIYF
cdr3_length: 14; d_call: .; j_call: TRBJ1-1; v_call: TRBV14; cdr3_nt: TGTGCCAGCATCTCCCAAAGAGGGGGCACTGAAGCTTTCTTT; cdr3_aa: CASISQRGGTEAFF
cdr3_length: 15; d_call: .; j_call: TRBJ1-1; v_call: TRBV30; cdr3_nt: TGTGCCTGGAGTCCTGGGGGTCAGGGAGACACTGAAGCTTTCTTT; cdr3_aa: CAWSPGGQGDTEAFF
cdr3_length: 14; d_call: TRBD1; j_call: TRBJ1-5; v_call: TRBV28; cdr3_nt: TGTGCCAGCAGAAGGACAGGGAGCAATCAGCCCCAGCATTTT; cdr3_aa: CASRRTGSNQPQHF
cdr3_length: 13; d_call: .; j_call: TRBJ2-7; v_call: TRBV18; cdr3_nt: TGTGCCAGCTCACCACCCCAGACCTACGAGCAGTACTTC; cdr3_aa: CASSPPQTYEQYF
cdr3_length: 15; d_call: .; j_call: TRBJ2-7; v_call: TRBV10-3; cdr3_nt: TGTGCCATCAGCGAAAACTCGAAGGAGATGGACGAGCAGTACTTC; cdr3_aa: CAISENSKEMDEQYF
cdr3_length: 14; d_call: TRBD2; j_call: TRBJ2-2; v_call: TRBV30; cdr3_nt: TGTGCCTGGAAGGCGGGAGTATGGACCGGGGAGCTGTTTTTT; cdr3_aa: CAWKAGVWTGELFF
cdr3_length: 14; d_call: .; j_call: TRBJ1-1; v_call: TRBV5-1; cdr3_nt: TGCGCCAGCAGCTTGGCCTCTGGGGGGACTGAAGCTTTCTTT; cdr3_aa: CASSLASGGTEAFF
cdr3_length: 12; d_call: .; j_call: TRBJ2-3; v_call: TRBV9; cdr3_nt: TGTGCCAGCAGCGTAGAATCAGATACGCAGTATTTT; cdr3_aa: CASSVESDTQYF
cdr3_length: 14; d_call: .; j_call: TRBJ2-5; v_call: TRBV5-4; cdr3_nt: TGTGCCAGCAGCACAGGACAGTTACAAGAGACCCAGTACTTC; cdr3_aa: CASSTGQLQETQYF
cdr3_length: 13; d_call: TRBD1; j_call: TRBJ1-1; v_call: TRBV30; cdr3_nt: TGTGCCTGGAGGGAACAGGGGGCAACTGAAGCTTTCTTT; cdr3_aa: CAWREQGATEAFF
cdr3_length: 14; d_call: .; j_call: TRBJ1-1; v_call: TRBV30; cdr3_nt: TGTGCCTGGAGTGTTCGTCGGACTTCGCTCGAAGCTTTCTTT; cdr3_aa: CAWSVRRTSLEAFF
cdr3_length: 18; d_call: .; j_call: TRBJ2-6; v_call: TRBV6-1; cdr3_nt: TGTGCCAGCAGTGAAGCGAGGGAGACTGGATCTGGGGCCAACGTCCTGACTTTC; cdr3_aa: CASSEARETGSGANVLTF
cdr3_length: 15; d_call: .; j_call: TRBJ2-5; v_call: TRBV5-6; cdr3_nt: TGTGCCAGCAGCTTGAGAGGGGGTGGGACGGAGACCCAGTACTTC; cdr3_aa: CASSLRGGGTETQYF